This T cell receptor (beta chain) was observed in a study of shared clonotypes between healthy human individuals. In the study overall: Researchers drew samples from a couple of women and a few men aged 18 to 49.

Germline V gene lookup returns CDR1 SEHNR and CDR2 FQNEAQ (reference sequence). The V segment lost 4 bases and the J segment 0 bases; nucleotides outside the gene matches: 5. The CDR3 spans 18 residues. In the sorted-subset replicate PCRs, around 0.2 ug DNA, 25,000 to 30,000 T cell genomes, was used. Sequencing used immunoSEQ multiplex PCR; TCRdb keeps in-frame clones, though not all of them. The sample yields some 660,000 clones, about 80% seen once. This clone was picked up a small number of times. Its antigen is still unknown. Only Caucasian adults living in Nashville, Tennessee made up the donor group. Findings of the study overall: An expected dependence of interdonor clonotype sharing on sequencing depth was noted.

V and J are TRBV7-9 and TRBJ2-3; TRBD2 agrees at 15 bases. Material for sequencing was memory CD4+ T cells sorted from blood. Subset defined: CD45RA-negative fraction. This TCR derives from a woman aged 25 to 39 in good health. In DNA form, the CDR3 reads TGTGCCAGCAGCTCACCGGGACTAGCGGGAGGAAGCACAGATACGCAGTATTTT. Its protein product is CASSSPGLAGGSTDTQYF.